This is a list of T cell receptor beta chains from one sample in a study of blood T cell repertoires in COVID-19. Method: immunoSEQ multiplex PCR; TCRdb's copy keeps in-frame clones and lacks some. This sample has hundreds of thousands of clones, with approximately 88% found just once. What was sequenced was peripheral blood. These receptors were taken from a woman under 40 who had recovered from COVID-19. Both conserved end residues are part of each CDR3. D genes are given only for firm matches. Not all rows give a size; the values are once, few, many and, for expanded clones, a class.

>.|TRBV10-3|TRBJ1-1|.
CAISEPGDAEAFF
TGTGCCATCAGTGAACCCGGGGATGCTGAAGCTTTCTTT
>.|TRBV3-1/TRBV3-2|TRBJ2-7|.
CASSQAGEGYEQYF
TGTGCCAGCAGCCAAGCAGGGGAGGGCTACGAGCAGTACTTC
>.|TRBV19|TRBJ1-5|few
CASSIGGPRPQHF
TGTGCCAGTAGTATCGGGGGGCCTCGTCCCCAGCATTTT
>TRBD1|TRBV28|TRBJ1-5|.
CASSQPPGQGSWPQHF
TGTGCCAGCAGTCAACCTCCGGGACAGGGGTCGTGGCCCCAGCATTTT
>.|TRBV27|TRBJ1-1|.
CASSWSAITMNTEAFF
TGTGCCAGCAGTTGGTCAGCGATTACTATGAACACTGAAGCTTTCTTT
>.|TRBV11-3|TRBJ2-7|.
CASSLELTGEQYF
TGTGCCAGCAGCTTAGAGTTAACGGGCGAGCAGTACTTC
>TRBD1|TRBV14|TRBJ1-1|.
CASSQYRGQGTEAFF
TGTGCCAGCAGCCAATACAGGGGGCAGGGCACTGAAGCTTTCTTT
>TRBD2|TRBV5-5|TRBJ2-7|.
CASSFGRNEQYF
TGTGCCAGCAGCTTCGGGAGGAACGAGCAGTACTTC
>TRBD1|TRBV10-1|TRBJ1-1|.
CASSERTGVDTEAFF
TGCGCCAGCAGTGAGCGGACAGGGGTGGACACTGAAGCTTTCTTT
>.|TRBV7-2|TRBJ2-1|once
CASSPLGGSSYNEQFF
TGTGCCAGCAGCCCCCTAGGCGGCAGCTCCTACAATGAGCAGTTCTTC
>TRBD1|TRBV7-9|TRBJ1-5|.
CASSSGGTAYQPQHF
TGTGCCAGCAGCTCAGGAGGGACAGCTTATCAGCCCCAGCATTTT
>.|TRBV2|TRBJ1-4|.
CASSGDLSEKLFF
TGTGCCAGTTCGGGGGACTTGAGCGAAAAACTGTTTTTT
>.|TRBV5-6|TRBJ2-3|.
CASSPDRDTQYF
TGTGCCAGCAGCCCAGACAGGGATACGCAGTATTTT
>TRBD2|TRBV7-3|TRBJ2-1|.
CASSPGLAGGHRFF
TGTGCCAGCAGCCCCGGACTAGCGGGGGGGCATCGGTTCTTC
>.|TRBV2|TRBJ2-3|.
CASTAQGHTDTQYF
TGTGCCAGCACAGCACAGGGACACACAGATACGCAGTATTTT
>.|TRBV5-6|TRBJ1-1|.
CASSPNRVAEAFF
TGTGCCAGCAGCCCGAACAGGGTAGCTGAAGCTTTCTTT
>TRBD2|TRBV4-1|TRBJ2-1|.
CASSQDPVTSGGANEQFF
TGCGCCAGCAGCCAAGACCCCGTAACTAGCGGGGGGGCCAATGAGCAGTTCTTC
>.|TRBV19|TRBJ1-2|.
CASSLRNYGYTF
TGTGCCAGTAGTCTCAGGAACTATGGCTACACCTTC